The 21 T cell receptor beta chains reported below all come from one sample, sequenced in a study of blood T cell repertoires in COVID-19. Sequencing used immunoSEQ multiplex PCR; TCRdb keeps in-frame clones, though not all of them. The sample carries approximately 260,000 clones, around 78% recorded once. Sequences were obtained from peripheral blood. Receptors were obtained from a man between 60 and 70 years old who had recovered from COVID-19.

The J gene is TRBJ2-7, the V gene TRBV19; D may be TRBD1 (6 bases). Per germline, CDR1 LNHDA and CDR2 SQIVND (reference sequence). The CDR3 sequence is 14 residues long. Trimming cost V 0 bases and J 3 bases, with 9 bases left between them. CDR3 amino acids: CASSIEIQGYEQYF. For the CDR3, the DNA is TGTGCCAGTAGTATAGAGATACAGGGCTACGAGCAGTACTTC.

This clone was seen only a few times. V and J are TRBV5-4 and TRBJ2-7, with 7 bases aligning to TRBD1. The CDR3 runs to 15 residues. Per germline, CDR1 SGHNT and CDR2 YYREEE (reference sequence). Germline trimming cut 4 bases from V and 2 bases from J; bases unmatched to any gene: 9. CDR3 in DNA: TGTGCCAGCAGCCTGGGGACAGCCATAGCCTACGAGCAGTACTTC. Its translation is CASSLGTAIAYEQYF. Variable domain in full (rest from reference TRBV5-4 and TRBJ2-7): ETGVTQSPTHLIKTRGQQVTLRCSSQSGHNTVSWYQQALGQGPQFIFQYYREEENGRGNFPPRFSGLQFPNYSSELNVNALELDDSALYLCASSLGTAIAYEQYFGPGTRLTVT.

The chain is built from TRBV28 and TRBJ1-1, with 10 bases identical to TRBD1. Per germline, CDR1 MDHEN and CDR2 SYDVKM. The ends lost 5 bases at V and 2 bases at J; junction bases unmatched: 2. This CDR3 region has 14 residues. DNA of the CDR3: TGTGCCAGCAGTGACAGGGGGCGAAACACTGAAGCTTTCTTT. Amino acids: CASSDRGRNTEAFF.

This sequence joins TRBV27 and TRBJ2-1; 13 nucleotides line up with TRBD2. Germline V gene data show CDR1 as MNHEY and CDR2 as SMNVEV (reference sequence). The trim removed 7 bases at V and 2 bases at J, leaving 17 bases unmatched. The CDR3 runs to 20 residues. CDR3 nucleotide sequence: TGTGCCAGCACGAAATCCGGACTAGCGGGGGATGTTAGTGCCTACAATGAGCAGTTCTTC. This translates into CASTKSGLAGDVSAYNEQFF.

This clone was picked up one time. The chain employs TRBV7-9 and TRBJ2-3; possibly TRBD1 for D (7 bases). CDR3 size: 17 residues. V was cut by 0 bases and J by 4 bases, with 17 bases left in between. Germline assignment: CDR1 SEHNR and CDR2 FQNEAQ (reference sequence). The CDR3 here is CASSLAGSRDSPDTQYF. Here the CDR3 DNA reads TGTGCCAGCAGCTTAGCAGGATCGCGGGACAGTCCAGATACGCAGTATTTT. The variable domain in full, completed from reference TRBV7-9 and TRBJ2-3, reads DTGVSQNPRHKITKRGQNVTFRCDPISEHNRLYWYRQTLGQGPEFLTYFQNEAQLEKSRLLSDRFSAERPKGSFSTLEIQRTEQGDSAMYLCASSLAGSRDSPDTQYFGPGTRLTVL.

This clone came up a few times. The chain carries TRBV7-9 and TRBJ1-4; perhaps TRBD1 as D (5 bases). V was pared by 5 bases and J by 0 bases, with 16 bases between. The CDR3 has 17 amino acids. The germline V gene has CDR1 SEHNR and CDR2 FQNEAQ (reference sequence). CDR3 DNA sequence: TGTGCCAGCAGCAAGGGGCCGGAATTTGCAACTAATGAAAAACTGTTTTTT. It yields the protein CASSKGPEFATNEKLFF.

This chain joins TRBV29-1 and TRBJ1-1; the D gene is possibly TRBD1 (5 bases). Trimming removed 4 bases from V and 7 bases from J, with 10 bases in between. The CDR3 length is 11 residues. The V gene's germline CDR1 is SQVTM and CDR2 ANQGSEA. The chain's CDR3 is CSVGDSREAFF. CDR3 in DNA: TGCAGCGTTGGTGACAGCCGTGAAGCTTTCTTT.

CDR3 loop: CGTALQETQYF. CDR3 DNA sequence: TGTGGGACAGCGTTACAAGAGACCCAGTACTTC. The V call is TRBV6-5, the J call TRBJ2-5; perhaps TRBD1 as D (6 bases). CDR3 length: 11 amino acids. Germline V gene lookup returns CDR1 MNHEY and CDR2 SVGAGI.

The genes are TRBV5-1 and TRBJ1-3; TRBD1 agrees at 7 bases. Germline V gives CDR1 SGHRS, CDR2 YFSETQ. After removal of 3 bases from V and 15 bases from J, the junction contained 15 bases not matched to a gene. The length of the CDR3 is 14 residues. CDR3 sequence (DNA): TGCGCCAGCAGCTCCTCCGGGACAGATTTTTACACATATTTT. Residues: CASSSSGTDFYTYF.

This chain joins TRBV19 and TRBJ2-1; 7 nucleotides align to TRBD2. Per the germline V gene, CDR1 is LNHDA and CDR2 is SQIVND (reference sequence). The V gene end was trimmed by 3 bases and the J gene end by 9 bases; junction bases not matched to a gene: 11. The CDR3 is made up of 15 amino acids. Written as DNA, the CDR3 is TGTGCCAGTAGTATTTCGCTAGCGGCCTGGGTTGAGCAGTTCTTC. Amino acids: CASSISLAAWVEQFF.

In DNA form, the CDR3 reads TGTGCCAGCTCACCCCTCAGGGGCGAGCAGTACTTC. This codes for CASSPLRGEQYF. The chain recombines TRBV18 with TRBJ2-7; D possibly corresponds to TRBD1 (6 bases). The CDR3 extends over 12 amino acids. V was trimmed by 3 bases and J by 6 bases, leaving 9 bases between them. Germline loops: CDR1 KGHSH, CDR2 LQKENI.

There are a few counts of this clone. The chain couples TRBV7-9 to TRBJ1-2, with D maybe TRBD1 (5 bases). Germline CDR1 is SEHNR and CDR2 is FQNEAQ (reference sequence). This CDR3 is built from 19 residues. The V end lost 2 bases, the J end lost 0 bases, and 22 bases lay between the germline ends. CDR3 bases: TGTGCCAGCAGCTTATGGTCCCCCCGGGGGGGGTCGGCTAACTATGGCTACACCTTC. As protein: CASSLWSPRGGSANYGYTF.

This clone was detected a few times. The chain combines TRBV9 with TRBJ2-7; TRBD1 agrees at 11 bases. J lost 6 bases, V lost 4 bases, and 6 bases had no gene match. The CDR3 has 14 residues. Germline CDR1 and CDR2: SGDLS and YYNGEE. The CDR3 region has the DNA TGTGCCAGCAGCTCGAGGACAGGGGGCACCGAGCAGTACTTC. It yields the protein CASSSRTGGTEQYF.

This rearrangement joins TRBV11-2 to TRBJ2-3, with 9 bases matching TRBD2. There are 17 residues in the CDR3. CDR1 and CDR2 from the germline V gene are SGHAT and FQNNGV. The V segment lost 0 bases and the J segment 6 bases; nucleotides outside the gene matches: 10. The CDR3 spells CASSLEPESGRRDTQYF. The CDR3 DNA follows: TGTGCCAGCAGCTTAGAGCCTGAGAGCGGGAGGCGGGATACGCAGTATTTT.

Here the CDR3 reads CASMNGKGSYNEQFF. The CDR3 nucleotides are TGTGCCAGCATGAACGGGAAAGGATCCTACAATGAGCAGTTCTTC. This chain joins TRBV6-6 and TRBJ2-1; D is perhaps TRBD2 (5 bases). Germline V gene data show CDR1 as MNHNY and CDR2 as SVGAGI (reference sequence). V was trimmed by 7 bases and J by 1 base, leaving 14 bases between them. The CDR3 sequence is 15 residues long.

The V and J genes are TRBV5-1 and TRBJ2-3; 8 nucleotides match TRBD2. V shed 0 bases, J shed 1 base, and the junction held 4 bases outside the gene matches. The germline gives CDR1 SGHRS, CDR2 YFSETQ. The CDR3 runs 16 residues. CDR3 region: CASSLVRRGGTDTQYF. CDR3 sequence (DNA): TGCGCCAGCAGCTTGGTTAGGCGGGGGGGCACAGATACGCAGTATTTT. Looking up the rest from reference TRBV5-1 and TRBJ2-3 gives the full variable domain: KAGVTQTPRYLIKTRGQQVTLSCSPISGHRSVSWYQQTPGQGLQFLFEYFSETQRNKGNFPGRFSGRQFSNSRSEMNVSTLELGDSALYLCASSLVRRGGTDTQYFGPGTRLTVL.

This chain links TRBV9 with TRBJ1-1; 9 bases agree with TRBD1. The germline V gene encodes CDR1 SGDLS and CDR2 YYNGEE. Trimming cost V 4 bases and J 4 bases; bases outside gene matches: 8. CDR3 length: 15 amino acids. CDR3 bases: TGTGCCAGCAGCACAGGACAGGGGTCGGGCACTGAAGCTTTCTTT. Protein: CASSTGQGSGTEAFF.

This sequence joins TRBV7-9 and TRBJ2-5; TRBD2 is a possible D gene (6 bases). CDR1 is SEHNR, CDR2 FQNEAQ, per germline (reference sequence). The CDR3 length is 15 residues. The V and J ends lost 5 bases and 5 bases respectively, with 18 bases between them. The DNA for the CDR3 is TGTGCCAGCAGCCCCCGGCCCCCGGGGGTGGAGACCCAGTACTTC. This codes for CASSPRPPGVETQYF.

The genes are TRBV5-4 and TRBJ2-5, with TRBD1 identical over 10 bases. J lost 4 bases, V lost 4 bases, and 10 bases had no gene match. Germline V gives CDR1 SGHNT, CDR2 YYREEE (reference sequence). There are 16 residues in the CDR3. CDR3 amino acids: CASSQRDRGPRETQYF. The CDR3 bases are TGTGCCAGCAGCCAGAGGGACAGGGGACCTAGAGAGACCCAGTACTTC. Filled out from reference TRBV5-4 and TRBJ2-5, the complete variable domain reads ETGVTQSPTHLIKTRGQQVTLRCSSQSGHNTVSWYQQALGQGPQFIFQYYREEENGRGNFPPRFSGLQFPNYSSELNVNALELDDSALYLCASSQRDRGPRETQYFGPGTRLLVL.

V usage is TRBV6-5 and J usage is TRBJ2-3; the match to TRBD2 covers 8 bases. CDR1 is MNHEY, CDR2 SVGAGI, per germline. The V gene end was trimmed by 6 bases and the J gene end by 1 base; junction bases not matched to a gene: 3. The CDR3 is 14 residues long. This CDR3 reads CASSPLAGTDTQYF. In DNA, the CDR3 is TGTGCCAGCAGCCCACTAGCGGGCACAGATACGCAGTATTTT.

The chain combines TRBV7-3 with TRBJ2-5; 7 bases map to TRBD2. From germline, CDR1 is SGHTA and CDR2 FQGTGA. Germline trimming cut 2 bases from V and 3 bases from J; bases unmatched to any gene: 6. The CDR3 is 15 residues long. In DNA, the CDR3 is TGTGCCAGCAGCTTATTCGCTAGCGGAAAAGAGACCCAGTACTTC. This encodes CASSLFASGKETQYF.